This T cell receptor (beta chain) was sequenced for a study of blood T cell repertoires in COVID-19. Whole-study context: COVID-19 samples, acute and convalescent, were from the United States, Italy and Spain. T cells, B-cell-depleted T cells, or PBMCs supplied cDNA or gDNA.

V gave up 3 bases and J gave up 5 bases; unmatched junction bases: 2. This CDR3 is built from 13 residues. Per the germline V gene, CDR1 is SGDLS and CDR2 is YYNGEE. In the source study's methods: It was from reference gene primer amplification that nucleated cell counts were estimated. Some clones are missing from TCRdb's copy, which holds only in-frame ones; the method was immunoSEQ multiplex PCR. That table supplies the V and J calls and clone size; D and trimming were determined from the DNA. The sample holds around 180,000 clones, about 91% seen once. The source material was peripheral blood. V usage is TRBV9 and J usage is TRBJ2-3, with 8 nucleotides matching TRBD2. This clonotype originated in a woman aged 25 to 39 with acute or convalescent COVID-19. CDR3 bases: TGTGCCAGCAGCGCCGCGGGGGGAGATACGCAGTATTTT. Its translation: CASSAAGGDTQYF.